This T cell receptor beta chain was documented in a study of shared clonotypes between healthy human individuals. Recent acute infections and vaccinations were absent in the healthy HIV-negative adult donors. Source study methods: ImmunoSEQ output lacked quality scores and full-length reads, limiting matched filtering. The assay was immunoSEQ multiplex PCR, and TCRdb's table has in-frame clones only and misses some. Clone size and V and J calls were adopted from that table, with D and trimming inferred from the DNA. The top ten hold about 0.39% of the sample, which has about 2.4 million clones, roughly 93% seen once. This CDR3 is 14 amino acids long. Trimming took off 6 bases at V and 3 bases at J, with 14 bases between the two ends. CDR1 is LNHDA, CDR2 SQIVND, per germline (reference sequence). There are a few counts of this clone.

The chain recombines TRBV19 with TRBJ1-2; D not certain. This sequence was found in a man between 18 and 35 years old in good health. Some clones in this sample may be carry-over from other donors' samples. Source material: naive CD4+ T cells from PBMCs. Subset: CD45RA+ positively selected. The CDR3 is CASSTRGFDYGYTF. CDR3 bases: TGTGCCAGTAGCACGAGAGGGTTTGACTATGGCTACACCTTC. The whole variable domain, remainder taken from reference TRBV19 and TRBJ1-2, is DGGITQSPKYLFRKEGQNVTLSCEQNLNHDAMYWYRQDPGQGLRLIYYSQIVNDFQKGDIAEGYSVSREKKESFPLTVTSAQKNPTAFYLCASSTRGFDYGYTFGSGTRLTVV.